Listed here are 29 T cell receptor beta chains from one sample, sequenced in a study of a mutant IDH1 vaccine in newly diagnosed glioma. Assay: immunoSEQ multiplex PCR; the TCRdb copy retains only in-frame clones and omits some. The sample lists almost 95,000 clones; 89% were seen once. Sample time point: week 47, end of study. Topical imiquimod was applied with each vaccine dose, which held 300 ug of mutant IDH1 20-mer peptide. These receptors' targets are unknown. Sequencing used PBMCs, obtained from a glioma patient whose treatment included an IDH1 peptide vaccine. The receptor source for this set is a woman between 50 and 59 years old with glioma.

The chain carries TRBV4-1 and TRBJ2-3, with a tentative D call TRBD1 (6 bases). The CDR3 contains 13 residues. Trimming removed 5 bases at V and 4 bases at J, with 10 bases between. CDR1 MGHRA and CDR2 YSYEKL come from the germline V gene. In nucleotides, the CDR3 is TGCGCCAGCAGCGGGGGACAAGCAGATACGCAGTATTTT. Encoded protein: CASSGGQADTQYF.

The rearrangement joins TRBV19 to TRBJ1-5, with D uncertain. V lost 3 bases to trimming and J lost 3 bases, with 9 bases between them. The germline V gene encodes CDR1 LNHDA and CDR2 SQIVND (reference sequence). The CDR3 runs 14 residues. The CDR3 DNA reads as TGTGCCAGTAGTATCTGGAGGTCCAATCAGCCCCAGCATTTT. This codes for CASSIWRSNQPQHF.

V is TRBV2 and J is TRBJ2-7, with 10 bases that match TRBD1. The CDR3 has 14 amino acids. CDR1 SNHLY and CDR2 FYNNEI come from the germline V gene. Trimming cost V 7 bases and J 4 bases; bases outside gene matches: 7. The CDR3 sequence: CASKTGTGVYEQYF. CDR3 in DNA: TGTGCCAGCAAAACCGGGACAGGGGTTTACGAGCAGTACTTC. The whole variable domain, filled in from reference TRBV2 and TRBJ2-7, reads EPEVTQTPSHQVTQMGQEVILRCVPISNHLYFYWYRQILGQKVEFLVSFYNNEISEKSEIFDDQFSVERPDGSNFTLKIRSTKLEDSAMYFCASKTGTGVYEQYFGPGTRLTVT.

This clone was found a few times. V gene TRBV9 combines with J gene TRBJ2-5; possible D gene TRBD1, 6 bases. Germline CDR1 SGDLS, CDR2 YYNGEE. V lost 2 bases and J 3 bases, leaving 11 bases between the germline ends. This CDR3 has 14 amino acids. The CDR3 protein is CASSVGNREETQYF. As DNA, the CDR3 is TGTGCCAGCAGCGTGGGTAACAGGGAAGAGACCCAGTACTTC.

This sequence joins TRBV6-6 and TRBJ2-1; 8 nucleotides line up with TRBD2. The junction had 4 bases not matched to a gene; V was cut back by 5 bases and J by 4 bases. This CDR3 has 14 amino acids. Germline values: CDR1 MNHNY, CDR2 SVGAGI (reference sequence). CDR3 amino acids: CASSPRGVYNEQFF. The CDR3 DNA sequence: TGTGCCAGCAGTCCGCGGGGGGTTTACAATGAGCAGTTCTTC.

The chain is built from TRBV5-4 and TRBJ1-4; 9 positions match TRBD1. The CDR3 loop spans 14 amino acids. V was clipped by 0 bases and J by 7 bases; unmatched bases: 1. Germline assignment: CDR1 SGHNT and CDR2 YYREEE (reference sequence). CDR3: CASSLDRGREKLFF. CDR3 DNA sequence: TGTGCCAGCAGCTTGGACAGGGGGCGTGAAAAACTGTTTTTT.

This sequence joins TRBV7-9 and TRBJ1-2; 8 bases fit TRBD1. The CDR3 has 17 amino acids. Germline V CDR1 and CDR2: SEHNR, FQNEAQ (reference sequence). The V and J ends lost 4 bases and 6 bases, in that order; junction bases with no gene match: 16. CDR3 amino acids: CASSSRTGYNGGDGYTF. The CDR3 nucleotides are TGTGCCAGCAGCTCAAGGACAGGGTATAATGGGGGCGATGGCTACACCTTC.

The DNA of the CDR3 is TGTGCCAGCAGCTCCTTGACAGTGATCAATAGCAATCAGCCCCAGCATTTT. This encodes CASSSLTVINSNQPQHF. V and J are TRBV7-8 and TRBJ1-5, with D maybe TRBD1 (5 bases). There are 17 residues in the CDR3. Germline V gives CDR1 SGHVS, CDR2 FQNEAQ. V lost 4 bases to trimming and J lost 0 bases, with 16 bases between them.

The CDR3 DNA is TGTGCCATCAGTAGAAGCGGGAGCAATGAGCAGTTCTTC. Its translation is CAISRSGSNEQFF. This sequence joins TRBV10-3 and TRBJ2-1; 8 bases map to TRBD2. Looked up from germline, CDR1 is ENHRY and CDR2 is SYGVKD. This CDR3 is 13 amino acids long. The trim removed 5 bases at V and 6 bases at J, leaving 3 bases unmatched.

The gene calls are TRBV18 and TRBJ2-7; 8 bases are a match to TRBD1. V shed 3 bases, J shed 6 bases, and the junction held 1 base outside the gene matches. In germline, CDR1 is KGHSH, CDR2 LQKENI. CDR3 length: 12 residues. CDR3 DNA sequence: TGTGCCAGCTCACCGGACAGGGCCGAGCAGTACTTC. It translates to CASSPDRAEQYF.

The chain is built from TRBV29-1 and TRBJ2-3, with D hard to call. Between the trimmed V and J ends, which lost 4 bases and 1 base, there was a span of 6 bases. CDR1 SQVTM and CDR2 ANQGSEA come from the germline V gene. The CDR3 is 12 amino acids. Here the CDR3 DNA reads TGCAGCGTTGCCAGTGGCACAGATACGCAGTATTTT. It yields the protein CSVASGTDTQYF.

This chain joins TRBV9 and TRBJ2-1; D is ambiguous. V was cut by 0 bases and J by 3 bases, with 13 bases left in between. The CDR3 runs to 16 residues. Germline loops: CDR1 SGDLS, CDR2 YYNGEE. CDR3 sequence reads: CASSVGPSIGYNEQFF. The CDR3, as DNA: TGTGCCAGCAGCGTAGGACCTTCTATAGGCTACAATGAGCAGTTCTTC.

This clone has just a few counts. The chain couples TRBV14 to TRBJ2-1, with D maybe TRBD2 (5 bases). The CDR3 runs to 17 residues. Trimming took off 1 base at V and 3 bases at J, with 16 bases between the two ends. Germline V gives CDR1 SGHDN, CDR2 FVKESK. CDR3 loop: CASSQGPSSGNYNEQFF. The CDR3 DNA follows: TGTGCCAGCAGCCAAGGACCCTCGTCGGGGAACTACAATGAGCAGTTCTTC. Supplemented by reference TRBV14 and TRBJ2-1, the full variable domain reads EAGVTQFPSHSVIEKGQTVTLRCDPISGHDNLYWYRRVMGKEIKFLLHFVKESKQDESGMPNNRFLAERTGGTYSTLKVQPAELEDSGVYFCASSQGPSSGNYNEQFFGPGTRLTVL.

This clone has only one observation. The junction and the germline gene differ at one end; a read error may be behind it. The chain combines TRBV7-9 with TRBJ1-5; 8 bases fit TRBD1. The CDR3 length is 14 residues. Looked up from germline, CDR1 is SEHNR and CDR2 is FQNEAQ (reference sequence). CDR3 coding DNA: TGTGCCAGCAGTTTAGGACAGGGTTGGCAGCCCCAGCATTTT. As protein: CASSLGQGWQPQHF.

The genes are TRBV7-3 and TRBJ2-5; D may match TRBD1 or TRBD2 (5 bases each). The CDR3 has 16 residues. Germline loops: CDR1 SGHTA, CDR2 FQGTGA. Trimming removed 5 bases from V and 4 bases from J, with 20 bases in between. The CDR3 region has the DNA TGTGCCAGCAGCCGAGGGCTCGGGGCGCCGCGAGAGACCCAGTACTTC. This encodes CASSRGLGAPRETQYF.

This clone was seen only a few times. This chain connects TRBV30 to TRBJ1-1; D is possibly TRBD1 (5 bases). Trimming shortened V by 0 bases and J by 11 bases, and 13 bases separated the two germline ends. This CDR3 contains 12 residues. CDR1 and CDR2 (germline): GTSNPN, SVGIG (reference sequence). CDR3 sequence (DNA): TGTGCCTGGAGTGTCAGGGAAGGACGGGCTTTCTTT. Amino acids: CAWSVREGRAFF.

This chain connects TRBV5-1 to TRBJ1-4, with a weak D call TRBD1 (6 bases). The CDR3 is 16 amino acids. V was trimmed by 0 bases and J by 8 bases, leaving 17 bases between them. Germline CDR1 reads SGHRS; CDR2 reads YFSETQ. The CDR3 bases are TGCGCCAGCAGCTTGGGACCCAGGGGAGGAGGGGAAAAACTGTTTTTT. As protein: CASSLGPRGGGEKLFF.

The V gene is TRBV6-5, the J gene TRBJ2-2; D uncertain. The CDR3 is made up of 12 amino acids. V was clipped by 2 bases and J by 4 bases, with 2 bases between them. Germline V gives CDR1 MNHEY, CDR2 SVGAGI. CDR3 region: CASSYVTGELFF. The CDR3 nucleotides read TGTGCCAGCAGTTACGTCACCGGGGAGCTGTTTTTT.

CDR3 DNA: TGTGCCAGCAGCACCCTAGCGGGAGCCTCTCTAGCCGAGCAGTACTTC. Residues: CASSTLAGASLAEQYF. The chain carries TRBV7-9 and TRBJ2-7; the match to TRBD2 covers 10 bases. After removal of 5 bases from V and 6 bases from J, the junction contained 13 bases not matched to a gene. This CDR3 is 16 amino acids long. Germline CDR1 reads SEHNR; CDR2 reads FQNEAQ (reference sequence).

V gene TRBV5-6 combines with J gene TRBJ1-2, with D tentatively TRBD1 (6 bases). Germline CDR1 and CDR2: SGHDT and YYEEEE. Trimming cost V 2 bases and J 8 bases, with 10 bases left between them. The CDR3 consists of 12 residues. The CDR3 sequence: CASSLQGGGYTF. CDR3 nucleotide sequence: TGTGCCAGCAGCTTACAGGGAGGCGGCTACACCTTC.

The chain couples TRBV5-5 to TRBJ2-3; tentatively, D is TRBD1 or TRBD2 (6 bases each). V lost 0 bases to trimming and J lost 4 bases, with 12 bases between them. This CDR3 is 15 amino acids long. Germline CDR1 and CDR2: SGHKS and YYEKEE (reference sequence). Here the CDR3 DNA reads TGTGCCAGCAGCTTGGAACTAGCAGGGGCAGATACGCAGTATTTT. This sequence encodes CASSLELAGADTQYF.

The chain joins TRBV7-3 to TRBJ2-7; TRBD1 agrees at 8 bases. From germline, CDR1 is SGHTA and CDR2 FQGTGA. Unmatched junction bases numbered 10, after V lost 5 bases and J lost 7 bases. This CDR3 has 14 amino acids. The DNA of the CDR3 is TGTGCCAGCAGCCCGGGGACAGGAGAGAGGGAGCAGTACTTC. This sequence encodes CASSPGTGEREQYF.

The chain links TRBV4-1 to TRBJ2-1; 8 bases line up with TRBD2. J lost 10 bases, V lost 2 bases, and 4 bases had no gene match. This CDR3 is 13 amino acids long. Per the germline V gene, CDR1 is MGHRA and CDR2 is YSYEKL. CDR3 DNA: TGCGCCAGCAGCCAACCCGGGGGGGGAGAGCAGTTCTTC. Translation: CASSQPGGGEQFF.

The chain links TRBV25-1 to TRBJ2-7; D not resolved. Germline V gene sequence: CDR1 MGHDK, CDR2 SYGVNS. The CDR3 loop spans 15 amino acids. Trimming took 2 bases from V and 3 from J, leaving 14 bases between them. CDR3 coding DNA: TGTGCCAGCAGTGAAGAAGGCAGCCTACGCTACGAGCAGTACTTC. It translates to CASSEEGSLRYEQYF.

This sequence joins TRBV9 and TRBJ2-3, with 11 bases identical to TRBD1. Germline CDR1 SGDLS, CDR2 YYNGEE. The CDR3 is 15 residues long. V dropped 3 bases and J dropped 4; count of bases not matched to a gene: 4. CDR3 bases: TGTGCCAGCAGCGACCGGACAGGGGGCGCAGATACGCAGTATTTT. This sequence encodes CASSDRTGGADTQYF.

The chain recombines TRBV9 with TRBJ2-7; possibly TRBD2 for D (5 bases). CDR1 SGDLS and CDR2 YYNGEE come from the germline V gene. The CDR3 runs to 16 residues. Trimming stripped 2 bases from V and 2 bases from J, with 17 bases between. As DNA, the CDR3 is TGTGCCAGCAGCGTCGATAAGGAGGTCAGACCCTACGAGCAGTACTTC. Protein: CASSVDKEVRPYEQYF.

V usage is TRBV4-1 and J usage is TRBJ2-1; D might be TRBD2 (6 bases). Per germline, CDR1 MGHRA and CDR2 YSYEKL. Trimming removed 5 bases at V and 1 base at J, with 15 bases between. The CDR3 has 16 amino acids. The CDR3 coding sequence is TGCGCCAGCAGCTTGGCGGAGGGGTTTTCCTACAATGAGCAGTTCTTC. Translated: CASSLAEGFSYNEQFF.

This clone has just a few counts. The chain combines TRBV5-1 with TRBJ1-5; D gene uncertain. The germline CDR1 and CDR2 sequences are SGHRS and YFSETQ. Deletions cut 5 bases from V and 7 bases from J, with 16 bases between. This CDR3 comprises 14 residues. The CDR3 reads CASRRTFSGQPQHF. The DNA of the CDR3 is TGCGCCAGCAGGCGGACCTTCAGTGGACAGCCCCAGCATTTT.

The chain recombines TRBV4-1 with TRBJ1-2; 9 bases map to TRBD1. CDR3 length equals 17 residues. V lost 3 bases to trimming and J lost 4 bases; unmatched junction nucleotides: 12. From germline, CDR1 is MGHRA and CDR2 YSYEKL. The DNA of the CDR3 is TGCGCCAGCAGCCACACCCGGGACAGGGACCGTGGCTATGGCTACACCTTC. This sequence encodes CASSHTRDRDRGYGYTF.